This passage covers 31 T cell receptor beta chains from one sample sequenced in a study of vaccination effects on CD4 cells after COVID-19. Sequencing used immunoSEQ multiplex PCR; TCRdb keeps in-frame clones, though not all of them. The sample contains 55,000 to 75,000 clones, around 72% of which appear only once. For these TCRs, the target antigens are not known. Antigen-specific CD4+ T cell clonotypes were called by their expansion after viral peptide-pool culture in ViraFEST. Investigators separated out CD4+ T cells once 10 days of culture had passed. Vaccine recipients lacked prior SARS-CoV-2 infection and had negative nucleocapsid antibodies. Source: CD4+ T cells from PBMCs cultured with HCoV-OC43 spike peptides, taken before COVID-19 vaccination. The subset was: HCoV-OC43 spike overlapping peptide pool stimulation. These receptors were taken from a human donor who received a COVID-19 vaccine.

The chain recombines TRBV5-4 with TRBJ2-6, with D unclear. The germline CDR1 and CDR2 sequences are SGHNT and YYREEE (reference sequence). The CDR3 is 17 amino acids. The V end lost 0 bases, the J end lost 3 bases, and 13 bases lay between the germline ends. The CDR3 nucleotides read TGTGCCAGCAGCTTGGTATTTCCCGTGATTGGGGCCAACGTCCTGACTTTC. Translated, it gives CASSLVFPVIGANVLTF.

The chain carries TRBV7-2 and TRBJ2-3; D perhaps matches TRBD1 (5 bases). The CDR3 is 16 residues long. The germline gives CDR1 SGHTA, CDR2 FQGNSA. V lost 3 bases, J lost 4 bases, and 17 bases lay in between. The CDR3 loop is CASSFPNSRVSDTQYF. The DNA for the CDR3 is TGTGCCAGCAGCTTTCCAAACTCCAGGGTATCAGATACGCAGTATTTT.

The J gene is TRBJ1-3, the V gene TRBV19; D not resolved. Per the germline V gene, CDR1 is LNHDA and CDR2 is SQIVND (reference sequence). V gave up 7 bases and J gave up 4 bases, with 17 bases separating them. The CDR3 has 15 amino acids. CDR3 residues: CASTLDPSNGNTIYF. CDR3 nucleotide sequence: TGTGCCAGTACTTTGGACCCCTCGAACGGAAACACCATATATTTT.

V usage is TRBV7-3 and J usage is TRBJ2-5; TRBD2 aligns across 9 bases. Unmatched junction bases numbered 5, after V lost 3 bases and J lost 9 bases. The CDR3 spans 13 residues. Germline assignment: CDR1 SGHTA and CDR2 FQGTGA. The CDR3 DNA reads TGTGCCAGCAGCTTTGGCGGGGGGGCTTCCCAGTACTTC. Its protein product is CASSFGGGASQYF.

The genes are TRBV19 and TRBJ1-1; D is perhaps TRBD1 (6 bases). V lost 5 bases and J 2 bases, leaving 12 bases between the germline ends. CDR3 length equals 14 residues. Looked up from germline, CDR1 is LNHDA and CDR2 is SQIVND (reference sequence). For the CDR3, the DNA is TGTGCCAGTAGTGTGGACAGAGCTAACACTGAAGCTTTCTTT. This sequence encodes CASSVDRANTEAFF.

This clone was counted between two and nine times. The chain couples TRBV10-3 to TRBJ2-5; 10 bases are a match to TRBD2. From germline, CDR1 is ENHRY and CDR2 SYGVKD. After removal of 5 bases from V and 4 bases from J, the junction contained 4 bases not matched to a gene. The CDR3 totals 14 residues. CDR3 loop: CAISPSGGGETQYF. CDR3 nucleotide sequence: TGTGCCATCAGTCCCAGCGGGGGGGGAGAGACCCAGTACTTC.

This clone was seen only a few times. V and J are TRBV4-2 and TRBJ2-5; tentatively, D is TRBD1 (5 bases). This CDR3 comprises 14 residues. With 4 bases removed from V and 2 bases from J, the gap between germline ends came to 11 bases. Germline assignment: CDR1 LGHNA and CDR2 YNFKEQ. The CDR3 is CASSRKDKQETQYF. The DNA for the CDR3 is TGTGCCAGCAGCCGGAAGGACAAACAAGAGACCCAGTACTTC.

The chain carries TRBV6-6 and TRBJ1-5, with D maybe TRBD1 (6 bases). The germline gives CDR1 MNHNY, CDR2 SVGAGI (reference sequence). The V end lost 6 bases, the J end lost 4 bases, and 10 bases lay between the germline ends. This CDR3 has 13 amino acids. The DNA for the CDR3 is TGTGCCAGCAGCCGGGACAAAAATCAGCCCCAGCATTTT. Its protein product is CASSRDKNQPQHF.

The chain carries TRBV19 and TRBJ2-1; D gene uncertain. This CDR3 is 13 amino acids long. Germline CDR1 and CDR2: LNHDA and SQIVND (reference sequence). V was pared by 4 bases and J by 6 bases, with 10 bases between. Written as DNA, the CDR3 is TGTGCCAGTAGTACGGCGAGCCCCAATGAGCAGTTCTTC. Its translation: CASSTASPNEQFF.

The rearrangement links TRBV18 to TRBJ1-1; D not certain. The CDR3 is 16 residues long. The V and J ends lost 3 bases and 3 bases respectively, with 17 bases between them. CDR1 KGHSH and CDR2 LQKENI come from the germline V gene. CDR3: CASSPAAAGYDTEAFF. The CDR3 DNA is TGTGCCAGCTCACCTGCGGCGGCCGGGTATGACACTGAAGCTTTCTTT.

V gene TRBV19 combines with J gene TRBJ1-4; no reliable D call. The CDR3 is 12 amino acids. Trimming cost V 3 bases and J 8 bases, with 7 bases left between them. Germline V gene lookup returns CDR1 LNHDA and CDR2 SQIVND (reference sequence). In DNA form, the CDR3 reads TGTGCCAGTAGTATGACAAGGGAAAAACTGTTTTTT. Its protein product is CASSMTREKLFF.

This chain links TRBV5-4 with TRBJ2-3, with no clear D. V lost 1 base to trimming and J lost 3 bases, with 9 bases between them. The CDR3 loop spans 14 amino acids. Germline lookup yields CDR1 SGHNT and CDR2 YYREEE (reference sequence). The CDR3 DNA sequence: TGTGCCAGCAGCTTGTCGTGGGCTACAGATACGCAGTATTTT. Protein sequence: CASSLSWATDTQYF.

V is TRBV11-2 and J is TRBJ1-6; D unresolved. The V end was cut by 5 bases, the J end by 7 bases, with 12 bases between. Germline V lookup: CDR1 SGHAT, CDR2 FQNNGV. The CDR3 has 14 amino acids. CDR3 sequence reads: CASSPTSSNSPLHF. CDR3 coding DNA: TGTGCCAGCAGCCCTACCAGTTCGAATTCACCCCTCCACTTT.

The V and J genes are TRBV18 and TRBJ2-4; 7 bases are a match to TRBD1. Looked up from germline, CDR1 is KGHSH and CDR2 is LQKENI. With 2 bases clipped from V and 1 base from J, the junction kept 5 bases outside the gene matches. The length of the CDR3 is 16 residues. The CDR3 region has the DNA TGTGCCAGCTCACCAGGCGAGGGGGCGGCCAAAAACATTCAGTACTTC. It is translated as CASSPGEGAAKNIQYF.

The chain has TRBV5-1 and TRBJ2-3; 9 nucleotides agree with TRBD2. Germline V lookup: CDR1 SGHRS, CDR2 YFSETQ. This CDR3 is 14 amino acids long. V lost 7 bases to trimming and J lost 3 bases; unmatched junction nucleotides: 6. CDR3 loop: CASGLAGTTDTQYF. The DNA of the CDR3 is TGCGCCAGCGGGCTAGCGGGGACTACAGATACGCAGTATTTT.

The rearrangement links TRBV5-1 to TRBJ1-4; possible D gene TRBD1, 6 bases. This CDR3 contains 14 residues. Trimming took 5 bases from V and 0 from J, leaving 8 bases between them. Germline V gene sequence: CDR1 SGHRS, CDR2 YFSETQ. CDR3 in DNA: TGCGCCAGCAGACAGGGATCAACTAATGAAAAACTGTTTTTT. Amino acids: CASRQGSTNEKLFF.

This clone was detected only a few times. The gene calls are TRBV6-2 or TRBV6-3 and TRBJ1-2; a possible D gene is TRBD1 (5 bases). In germline, CDR1 is MNHEY, CDR2 SVGEGT. Trimming shortened V by 2 bases and J by 2 bases, and 9 bases separated the two germline ends. CDR3 length: 14 amino acids. CDR3 DNA: TGTGCCAGCAGTTACGCCGGGGCGAACTATGGCTACACCTTC. Translation: CASSYAGANYGYTF.

Note on this clone: The sample carries other DNA sequences with the same CDR3. This sequence joins TRBV7-2 and TRBJ2-3; tentatively, D is TRBD1 or TRBD2 (6 bases each). This CDR3 comprises 13 residues. Germline loops: CDR1 SGHTA, CDR2 FQGNSA. Trimming pared 2 bases from V and 6 bases from J, leaving 9 bases between. As DNA, the CDR3 is TGTGCCAGCAGCTTAAGAGGGGGGGATACGCAGTATTTT. This sequence encodes CASSLRGGDTQYF.

This sequence joins TRBV7-3 and TRBJ1-3, with TRBD1 identical over 9 bases. Germline V gives CDR1 SGHTA, CDR2 FQGTGA. The ends lost 5 bases at V and 1 base at J; junction bases unmatched: 3. This CDR3 is 15 amino acids long. The CDR3 DNA is TGTGCCAGCAGCCTGGACAGGGGATCTGGAAACACCATATATTTT. Its translation: CASSLDRGSGNTIYF.

The chain joins TRBV7-7 to TRBJ2-1; 10 bases map to TRBD1. The germline CDR1 and CDR2 sequences are SSHAT and FNYEAQ (reference sequence). V was clipped by 5 bases and J by 8 bases; unmatched bases: 3. This CDR3 has 13 amino acids. The CDR3 DNA is TGTGCCAGCAGCCGGGACAGGGGTCATGAGCAGTTCTTC. This translates into CASSRDRGHEQFF.

The chain employs TRBV4-1 and TRBJ2-7, with D possibly matching TRBD1 (6 bases). The V gene lost 1 base and the J gene lost 3 bases, with 13 bases spanning the gap. CDR3 length: 15 residues. The V gene's germline CDR1 is MGHRA and CDR2 YSYEKL. CDR3 residues: CASSQGITGSYEQYV. The CDR3 DNA reads TGCGCCAGCAGCCAAGGTATTACAGGGAGCTACGAGCAGTACGTC.

The chain carries TRBV5-1 and TRBJ2-5; D remains unclear. Germline values: CDR1 SGHRS, CDR2 YFSETQ. This CDR3 contains 13 residues. V dropped 5 bases and J dropped 1 base, with 9 bases sitting between them. The CDR3 loop reads CASRAEPQETQYF. CDR3 DNA sequence: TGCGCCAGCAGGGCTGAACCCCAAGAGACCCAGTACTTC.

The V and J genes are TRBV18 and TRBJ2-6; 8 bases are a match to TRBD1. Germline V lookup: CDR1 KGHSH, CDR2 LQKENI. CDR3 length equals 19 residues. V dropped 1 base and J dropped 3; count of bases not matched to a gene: 11. The CDR3 bases are TGTGCCAGCTCACCACAATTAGTGACAGGGGTTCGTGGGGCCAACGTCCTGACTTTC. Its protein product is CASSPQLVTGVRGANVLTF. Complete variable domain (other parts from reference TRBV18 and TRBJ2-6): NAGVMQNPRHLVRRRGQEARLRCSPMKGHSHVYWYRQLPEEGLKFMVYLQKENIIDESGMPKERFSAEFPKEGPSILRIQQVVRGDSAAYFCASSPQLVTGVRGANVLTFGAGSRLTVL.

This clone was found a few times. This sequence joins TRBV5-5 and TRBJ2-7; a weak D match, TRBD2 (6 bases). The germline V gene has CDR1 SGHKS and CDR2 YYEKEE (reference sequence). The CDR3 covers 14 residues. V lost 3 bases and J lost 0, with 10 bases in between. CDR3 coding DNA: TGTGCCAGCAGCTGGGGGGACGGCTCCTACGAGCAGTACGTC. It translates to CASSWGDGSYEQYV.

This clone was detected only a few times. The chain uses TRBV18 and TRBJ1-3; D not certain. This CDR3 is built from 14 residues. The V gene lost 1 base and the J gene lost 1 base, with 5 bases spanning the gap. CDR1 is KGHSH, CDR2 LQKENI, per germline. The CDR3 loop reads CASSPQESGNTIYF. The CDR3 nucleotides are TGTGCCAGCTCACCACAGGAGTCTGGAAACACCATATATTTT.

The chain has TRBV28 and TRBJ1-5, with no clear D. Germline V CDR1 and CDR2: MDHEN, SYDVKM. V lost 3 bases to trimming and J lost 3 bases, with 12 bases between them. This CDR3 is built from 15 residues. CDR3 sequence reads: CASSFRRTTNQPQHF. CDR3 DNA: TGTGCCAGCAGTTTTAGACGGACCACCAATCAGCCCCAGCATTTT.

The chain combines TRBV13 with TRBJ1-3, with 11 bases that match TRBD1. The germline CDR1 and CDR2 sequences are PRHDT and FYEKMQ (reference sequence). J was trimmed by 4 bases and V by 6 bases; bases with no gene match: 2. CDR3 length: 14 amino acids. In DNA, the CDR3 is TGTGCCAGCAGACGGACAGGGGGCGGAAACACCATATATTTT. Translated: CASRRTGGGNTIYF.

CDR3 coding DNA: TGCGCCAGCAGCCAGGGACAGGGCCCCTACAATGAGCAGTTCTTC. Translating gives CASSQGQGPYNEQFF. The chain has TRBV4-3 and TRBJ2-1; 9 bases agree with TRBD1. The CDR3 covers 15 residues. CDR1 is LGHNA, CDR2 YSLEER, per germline. Unmatched junction bases numbered 2, after V lost 3 bases and J lost 2 bases.

The V gene is TRBV4-1, the J gene TRBJ2-4, with a possible D match to TRBD1 (6 bases). Germline assignment: CDR1 MGHRA and CDR2 YSYEKL. The CDR3 runs 17 residues. Trimming stripped 3 bases from V and 1 base from J, with 16 bases between. In DNA, the CDR3 is TGCGCCAGCAGCCATATTACAGGGTTATCGGCCAAAAACATTCAGTACTTC. Translated, it gives CASSHITGLSAKNIQYF.

This clone was observed a few times. V and J are TRBV28 and TRBJ1-1, with D possibly matching TRBD1 (5 bases). The ends were cut back, 7 bases at V and 1 base at J, with 16 bases in the middle. The CDR3 runs 15 residues. CDR1 and CDR2 from the germline V gene are MDHEN and SYDVKM. The CDR3 sequence is CASIGAGGSNTEAFF. The DNA of the CDR3 is TGTGCCAGCATTGGGGCAGGTGGATCGAACACTGAAGCTTTCTTT. Based on the CDR3 plus reference TRBV28 and TRBJ1-1, the full variable domain is DVKVTQSSRYLVKRTGEKVFLECVQDMDHENMFWYRQDPGLGLRLIYFSYDVKMKEKGDIPEGYSVSREKKERFSLILESASTNQTSMYLCASIGAGGSNTEAFFGQGTRLTVV.

The rearrangement uses TRBV7-3 and TRBJ2-1; D may be TRBD1 (7 bases). This CDR3 has 16 amino acids. Germline loops: CDR1 SGHTA, CDR2 FQGTGA. V was clipped by 4 bases and J by 5 bases, with 18 bases between them. The DNA for the CDR3 is TGTGCCAGCAGCTCGGGGGACCGGGACAGTAACAATGAGCAGTTCTTC. Translated: CASSSGDRDSNNEQFF.